The clone carrying this T cell receptor beta chain was observed once. This sample stems from a study of blood T cell repertoires in COVID-19. Looking at the study overall: Acute and convalescent COVID-19 samples came from the United States, Italy and Spain. The analysed material was cDNA or gDNA that came from T cells, B-cell-depleted T cells, or PBMCs.

Using immunoSEQ multiplex PCR, the repertoire was profiled, and TCRdb retains in-frame clones only, with some absent. The table records approximately 160,000 clones, 60% to 85% of them present only once. The CDR3 spans 12 residues. The ends were cut back, 1 base at V and 4 bases at J, with 5 bases in the middle. Germline V gives CDR1 SGHTA, CDR2 FQGNSA. This receptor was identified in a man in his sixties with acute or convalescent COVID-19. The rearrangement joins TRBV7-2 to TRBJ2-7; D unclear. The sequenced sample consisted of peripheral blood. The CDR3 DNA sequence: TGTGCCAGCAGCTTAGTGTCGTACGAGCAGTACTTC. This translates into CASSLVSYEQYF. The full variable domain, its missing parts supplied by reference TRBV7-2 and TRBJ2-7, is GAGVSQSPSNKVTEKGKDVELRCDPISGHTALYWYRQSLGQGLEFLIYFQGNSAPDKSGLPSDRFSAERTGGSVSTLTIQRTQQEDSAVYLCASSLVSYEQYFGPGTRLTVT.